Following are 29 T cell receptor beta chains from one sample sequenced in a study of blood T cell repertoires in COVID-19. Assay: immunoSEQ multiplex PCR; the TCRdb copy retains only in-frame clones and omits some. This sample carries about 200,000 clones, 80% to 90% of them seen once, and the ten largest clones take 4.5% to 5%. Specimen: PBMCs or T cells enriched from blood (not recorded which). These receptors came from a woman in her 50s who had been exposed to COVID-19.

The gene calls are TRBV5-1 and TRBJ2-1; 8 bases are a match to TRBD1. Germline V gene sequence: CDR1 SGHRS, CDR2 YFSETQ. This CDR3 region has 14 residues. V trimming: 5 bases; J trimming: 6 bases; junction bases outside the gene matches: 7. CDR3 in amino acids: CASRGDRSFNEQFF. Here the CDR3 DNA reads TGCGCCAGCAGAGGGGACAGGTCATTCAATGAGCAGTTCTTC.

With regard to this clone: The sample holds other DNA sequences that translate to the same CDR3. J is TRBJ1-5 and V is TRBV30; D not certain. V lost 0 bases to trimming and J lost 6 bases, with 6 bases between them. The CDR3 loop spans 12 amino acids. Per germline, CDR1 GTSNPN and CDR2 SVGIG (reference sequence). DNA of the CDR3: TGTGCCTGGAGTGTACCGGGTCAGCCCCAGCATTTT. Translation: CAWSVPGQPQHF.

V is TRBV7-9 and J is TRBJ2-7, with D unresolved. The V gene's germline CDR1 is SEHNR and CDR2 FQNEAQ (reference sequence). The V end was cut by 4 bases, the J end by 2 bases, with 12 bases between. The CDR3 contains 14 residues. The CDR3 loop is CASSSEWPAYEQYF. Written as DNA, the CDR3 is TGTGCCAGCAGCTCCGAATGGCCAGCCTACGAGCAGTACTTC.

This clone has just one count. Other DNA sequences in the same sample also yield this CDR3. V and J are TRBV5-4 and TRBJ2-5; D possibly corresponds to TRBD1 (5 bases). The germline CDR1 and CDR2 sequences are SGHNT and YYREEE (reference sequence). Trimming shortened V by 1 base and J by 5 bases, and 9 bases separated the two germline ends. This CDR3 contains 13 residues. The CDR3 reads CASSLPPGETQYF. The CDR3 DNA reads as TGTGCCAGCAGCTTGCCCCCAGGGGAGACCCAGTACTTC.

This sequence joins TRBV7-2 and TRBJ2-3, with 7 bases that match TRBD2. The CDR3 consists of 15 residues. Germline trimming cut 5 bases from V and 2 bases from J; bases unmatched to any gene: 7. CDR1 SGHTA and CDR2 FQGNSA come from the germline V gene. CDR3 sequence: CASSPEGRDTDTQYF. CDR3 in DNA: TGTGCCAGCAGCCCGGAAGGGAGGGACACAGATACGCAGTATTTT.

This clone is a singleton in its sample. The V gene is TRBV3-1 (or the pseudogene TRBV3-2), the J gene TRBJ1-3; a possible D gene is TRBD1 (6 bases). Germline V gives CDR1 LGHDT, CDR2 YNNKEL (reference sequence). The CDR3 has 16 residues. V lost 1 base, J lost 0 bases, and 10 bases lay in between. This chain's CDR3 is CASSQVDRFSGNTIYF. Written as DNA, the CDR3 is TGTGCCAGCAGCCAAGTCGACAGGTTCTCTGGAAACACCATATATTTT.

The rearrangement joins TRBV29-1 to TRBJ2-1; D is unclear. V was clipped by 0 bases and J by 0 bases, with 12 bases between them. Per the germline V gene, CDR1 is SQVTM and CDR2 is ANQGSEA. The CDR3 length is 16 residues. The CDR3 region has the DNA TGCAGCGTTGAAGATCTCGAGGAGAGCTCCTACAATGAGCAGTTCTTC. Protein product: CSVEDLEESSYNEQFF.

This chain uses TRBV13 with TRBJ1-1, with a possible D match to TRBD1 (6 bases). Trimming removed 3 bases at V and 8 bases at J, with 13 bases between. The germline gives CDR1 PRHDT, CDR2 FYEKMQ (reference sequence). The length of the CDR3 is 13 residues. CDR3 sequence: CASSFTGQAEAFF. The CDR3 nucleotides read TGTGCCAGCAGCTTTACAGGGCAGGCGGAAGCTTTCTTT. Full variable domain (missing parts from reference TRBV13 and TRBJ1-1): AAGVIQSPRHLIKEKRETATLKCYPIPRHDTVYWYQQGPGQDPQFLISFYEKMQSDKGSIPDRFSAQQFSDYHSELNMSSLELGDSALYFCASSFTGQAEAFFGQGTRLTVV.

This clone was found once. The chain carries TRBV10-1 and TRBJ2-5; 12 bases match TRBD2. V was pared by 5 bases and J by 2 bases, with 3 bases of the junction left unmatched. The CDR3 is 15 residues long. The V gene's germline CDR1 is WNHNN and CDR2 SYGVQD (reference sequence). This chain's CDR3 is CASSPGLAGQETQYF. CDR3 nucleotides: TGCGCCAGCAGTCCGGGACTAGCGGGTCAAGAGACCCAGTACTTC.

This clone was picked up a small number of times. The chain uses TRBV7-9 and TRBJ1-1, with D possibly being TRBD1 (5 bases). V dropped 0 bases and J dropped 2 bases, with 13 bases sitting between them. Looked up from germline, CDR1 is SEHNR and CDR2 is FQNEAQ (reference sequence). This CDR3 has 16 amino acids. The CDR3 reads CASSLAETALNTEAFF. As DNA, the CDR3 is TGTGCCAGCAGCTTAGCCGAGACAGCCCTCAACACTGAAGCTTTCTTT.

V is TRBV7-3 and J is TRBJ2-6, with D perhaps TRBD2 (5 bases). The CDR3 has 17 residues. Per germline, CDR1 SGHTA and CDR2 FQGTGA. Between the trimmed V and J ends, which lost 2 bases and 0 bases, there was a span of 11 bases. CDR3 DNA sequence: TGTGCCAGCAGCTTAGAGGGAATGCTCTCTGGGGCCAACGTCCTGACTTTC. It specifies CASSLEGMLSGANVLTF.

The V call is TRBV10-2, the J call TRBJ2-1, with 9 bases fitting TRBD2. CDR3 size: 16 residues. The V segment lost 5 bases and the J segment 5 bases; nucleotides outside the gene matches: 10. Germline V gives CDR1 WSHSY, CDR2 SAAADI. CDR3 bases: TGCGCCAGCAGTCTCCTGCGGGGGGGCTCGAACAATGAGCAGTTCTTC. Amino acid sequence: CASSLLRGGSNNEQFF.

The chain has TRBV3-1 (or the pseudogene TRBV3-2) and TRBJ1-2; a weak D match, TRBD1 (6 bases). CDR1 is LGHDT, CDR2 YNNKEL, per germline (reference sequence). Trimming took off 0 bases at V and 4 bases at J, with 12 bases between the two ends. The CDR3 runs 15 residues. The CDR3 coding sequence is TGTGCCAGCAGCCAAGATTGGGGGCGGACCTATGGCTACACCTTC. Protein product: CASSQDWGRTYGYTF.

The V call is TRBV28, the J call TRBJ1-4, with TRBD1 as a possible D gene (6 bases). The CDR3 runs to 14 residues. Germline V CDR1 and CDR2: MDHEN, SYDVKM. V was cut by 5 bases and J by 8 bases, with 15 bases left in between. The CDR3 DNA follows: TGTGCCAGCAGTCCCCGGGACATTAGGGAAAAACTGTTTTTT. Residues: CASSPRDIREKLFF.

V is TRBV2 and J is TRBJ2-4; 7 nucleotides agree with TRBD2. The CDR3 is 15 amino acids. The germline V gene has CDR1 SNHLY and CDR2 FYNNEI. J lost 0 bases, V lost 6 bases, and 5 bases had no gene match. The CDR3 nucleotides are TGTGCCAGCAGGAACGGCGGGGGAGCCAAAAACATTCAGTACTTC. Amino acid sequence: CASRNGGGAKNIQYF.

The CDR3 coding sequence is TGTGCCAGCAGCTTAGGCAGTAACTACAATCAGCCCCAGCATTTT. This translates into CASSLGSNYNQPQHF. The rearrangement joins TRBV7-9 to TRBJ1-5; no reliable D call. CDR1 is SEHNR, CDR2 FQNEAQ, per germline (reference sequence). V was cut by 1 base and J by 3 bases, with 10 bases left in between. The CDR3 is 15 amino acids.

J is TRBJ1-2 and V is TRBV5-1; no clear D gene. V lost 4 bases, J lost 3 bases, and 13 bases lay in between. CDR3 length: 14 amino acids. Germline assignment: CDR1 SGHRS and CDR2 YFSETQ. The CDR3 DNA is TGCGCCAGCAGCCCCGAGGCGGGTTACTATGGCTACACCTTC. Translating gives CASSPEAGYYGYTF.

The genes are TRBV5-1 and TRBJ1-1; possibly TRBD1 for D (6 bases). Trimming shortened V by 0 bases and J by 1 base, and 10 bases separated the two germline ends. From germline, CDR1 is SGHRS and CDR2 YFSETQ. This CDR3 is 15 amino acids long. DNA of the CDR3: TGCGCCAGCAGCTTGGCTCGGACAGCGAACACTGAAGCTTTCTTT. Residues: CASSLARTANTEAFF.

The CDR3 loop is CASSPNRGTDTQYF. The DNA of the CDR3 is TGTGCCAGCTCACCAAACAGAGGCACAGATACGCAGTATTTT. The chain combines TRBV18 with TRBJ2-3; D is uncertain. The CDR3 is 14 amino acids. V was trimmed by 2 bases and J by 1 base, leaving 7 bases between them. Germline V gene sequence: CDR1 KGHSH, CDR2 LQKENI.

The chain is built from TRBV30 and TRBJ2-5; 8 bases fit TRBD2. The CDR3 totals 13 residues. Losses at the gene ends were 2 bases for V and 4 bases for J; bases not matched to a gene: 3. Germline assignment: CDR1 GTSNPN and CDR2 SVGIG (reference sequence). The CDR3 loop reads CAWSSRGGETQYF. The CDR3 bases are TGTGCCTGGAGTTCCCGGGGGGGAGAGACCCAGTACTTC. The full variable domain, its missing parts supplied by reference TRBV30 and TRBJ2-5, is SQTIHQWPATLVQPVGSPLSLECTVEGTSNPNLYWYRQAAGRGLQLLFYSVGIGQISSEVPQNLSASRPQDRQFILSSKKLLLSDSGFYLCAWSSRGGETQYFGPGTRLLVL.

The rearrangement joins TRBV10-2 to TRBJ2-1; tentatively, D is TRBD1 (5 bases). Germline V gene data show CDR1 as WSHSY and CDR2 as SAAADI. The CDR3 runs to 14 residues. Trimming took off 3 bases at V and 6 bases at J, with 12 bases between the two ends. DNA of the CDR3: TGCGCCAGCAGTGACCAGGGAATCTCCAATGAGCAGTTCTTC. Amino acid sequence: CASSDQGISNEQFF.

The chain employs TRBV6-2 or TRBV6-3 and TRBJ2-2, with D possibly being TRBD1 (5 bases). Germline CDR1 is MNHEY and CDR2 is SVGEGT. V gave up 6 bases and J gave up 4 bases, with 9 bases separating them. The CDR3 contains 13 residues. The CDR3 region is CASSDRGTGELFF. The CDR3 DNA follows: TGTGCCAGCAGCGACAGAGGCACCGGGGAGCTGTTTTTT.

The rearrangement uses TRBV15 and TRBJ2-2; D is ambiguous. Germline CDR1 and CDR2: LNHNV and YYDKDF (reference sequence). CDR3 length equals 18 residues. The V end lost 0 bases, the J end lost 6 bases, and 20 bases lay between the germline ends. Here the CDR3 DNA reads TGTGCCACCAGCAGAGAACAAAGTCCCCTGCCCCAGGCCGGGGAGCTGTTTTTT. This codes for CATSREQSPLPQAGELFF.

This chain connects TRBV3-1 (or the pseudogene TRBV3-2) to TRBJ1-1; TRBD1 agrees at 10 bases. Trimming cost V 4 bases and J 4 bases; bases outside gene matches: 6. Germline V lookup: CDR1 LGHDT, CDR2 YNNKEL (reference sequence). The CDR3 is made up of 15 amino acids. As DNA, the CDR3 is TGTGCCAGCAGCCCCGTCCGGACAGGGGGCACTGAAGCTTTCTTT. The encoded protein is CASSPVRTGGTEAFF.

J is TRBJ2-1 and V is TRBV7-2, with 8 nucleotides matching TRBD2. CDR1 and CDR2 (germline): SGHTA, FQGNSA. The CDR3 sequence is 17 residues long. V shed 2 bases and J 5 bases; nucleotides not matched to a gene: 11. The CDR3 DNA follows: TGTGCCAGCAGCTTACAGCCGGGACTAGGGGGTCACAATGAGCAGTTCTTC. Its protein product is CASSLQPGLGGHNEQFF.

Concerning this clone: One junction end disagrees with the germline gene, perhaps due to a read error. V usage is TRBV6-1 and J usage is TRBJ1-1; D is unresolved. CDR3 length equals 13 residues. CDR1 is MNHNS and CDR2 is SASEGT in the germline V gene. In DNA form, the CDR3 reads TGTGCCGGCAGTGAAGCGGCACGCACTGAAGCTTTCTTT. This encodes CAGSEAARTEAFF.

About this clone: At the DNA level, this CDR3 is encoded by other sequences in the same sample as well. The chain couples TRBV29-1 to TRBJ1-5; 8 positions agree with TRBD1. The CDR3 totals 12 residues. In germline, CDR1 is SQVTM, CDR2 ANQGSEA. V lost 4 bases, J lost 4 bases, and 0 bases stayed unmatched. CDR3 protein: CSVGTGNQPQHF. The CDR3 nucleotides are TGCAGCGTTGGGACAGGGAATCAGCCCCAGCATTTT.

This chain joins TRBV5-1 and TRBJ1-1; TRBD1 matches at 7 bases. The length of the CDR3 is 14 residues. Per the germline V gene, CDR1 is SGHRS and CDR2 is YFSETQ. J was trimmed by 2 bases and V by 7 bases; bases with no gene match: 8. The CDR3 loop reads CASRLDRTNTEAFF. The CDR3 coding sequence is TGCGCCAGCCGTCTGGACAGGACAAACACTGAAGCTTTCTTT.

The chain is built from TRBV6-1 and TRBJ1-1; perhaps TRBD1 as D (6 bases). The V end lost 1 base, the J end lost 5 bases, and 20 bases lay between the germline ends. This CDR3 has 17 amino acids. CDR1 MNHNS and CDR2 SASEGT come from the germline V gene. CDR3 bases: TGTGCCAGCAGTGAAGGGGGAAGGGGGTCGTTTCGTACTGAAGCTTTCTTT. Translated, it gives CASSEGGRGSFRTEAFF.